One and the same sample provided the 5 T cell receptor beta chains below, sequenced in a study of identical twins. Each CDR3 protein gets one entry after TCRdb re-called the 5' RACE reads with MiXCR. The sample consists of 400,000 to 650,000 distinct CDR3 sequences, 20% to 25% of them appearing once. The sample was also reused in another study, on T cells expressing NK-cell markers.

The sample consisted of CD4+ T cells sorted from blood. All receptors derive from a woman aged 18-35 years in good health.

The chain recombines TRBV12-3 or TRBV12-4 with TRBJ1-5; no clear D. The CDR3 has 12 residues. Trimming removed 5 bases from V and 6 bases from J, with 8 bases in between. The CDR3 DNA reads TGTGCCAGCAGTCTAGTGTTTCAGCCCCAGCATTTT. Translation gives CASSLVFQPQHF.

This clonotype was detected only a few times. The chain links TRBV25-1 to TRBJ2-7; TRBD1 aligns across 9 bases. Germline values: CDR1 MGHDK, CDR2 SYGVNS. This CDR3 comprises 14 residues. J was trimmed by 3 bases and V by 4 bases; bases with no gene match: 4. The CDR3 reads CASSATGGSYEQYF. The DNA for the CDR3 is TGTGCCAGCAGTGCTACAGGGGGCAGCTACGAGCAGTACTTC.

V and J are TRBV11-2 and TRBJ2-2, with D possibly matching TRBD2 (6 bases). Germline V gene data show CDR1 as SGHAT and CDR2 as FQNNGV. Deletions cut 2 bases from V and 6 bases from J, with 19 bases between. CDR3 size: 17 residues. The chain's CDR3 is CASSLYRQTGVAGELFF. The CDR3 DNA reads TGTGCCAGCAGCTTATATCGCCAGACGGGAGTGGCCGGGGAGCTGTTTTTT.

This clonotype was seen ten or more times. V and J are TRBV5-1 and TRBJ2-7; D may match TRBD1 or TRBD2 (5 bases each). This CDR3 contains 13 residues. Germline CDR1 SGHRS, CDR2 YFSETQ. V lost 3 bases to trimming and J lost 4 bases, with 11 bases between them. In DNA form, the CDR3 reads TGCGCCAGCAGCTCCAGGGACCCATACGAGCAGTACTTC. This encodes CASSSRDPYEQYF.

There are a few counts of this clonotype. The V gene is TRBV12-3 or TRBV12-4, the J gene TRBJ2-7; no definite D call. The CDR3 runs to 11 residues. V dropped 6 bases and J dropped 9 bases, with 12 bases sitting between them. The CDR3 DNA sequence: TGTGCCAGCAGACAAAATCACGGGCAGTACTTC. Amino acid sequence: CASRQNHGQYF.